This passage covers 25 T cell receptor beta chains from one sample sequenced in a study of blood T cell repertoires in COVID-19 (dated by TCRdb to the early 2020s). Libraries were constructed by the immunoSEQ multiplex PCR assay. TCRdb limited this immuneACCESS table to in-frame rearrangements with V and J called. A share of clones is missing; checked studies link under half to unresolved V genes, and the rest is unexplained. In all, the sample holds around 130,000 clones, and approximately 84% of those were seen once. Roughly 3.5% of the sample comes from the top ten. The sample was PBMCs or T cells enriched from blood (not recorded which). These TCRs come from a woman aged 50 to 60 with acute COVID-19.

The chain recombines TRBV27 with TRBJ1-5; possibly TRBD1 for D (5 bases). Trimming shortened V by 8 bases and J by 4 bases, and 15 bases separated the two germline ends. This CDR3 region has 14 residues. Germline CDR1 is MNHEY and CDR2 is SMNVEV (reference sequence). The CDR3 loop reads CASGFGGLNQPQHF. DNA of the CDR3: TGTGCCAGCGGCTTTGGGGGGTTAAATCAGCCCCAGCATTTT.

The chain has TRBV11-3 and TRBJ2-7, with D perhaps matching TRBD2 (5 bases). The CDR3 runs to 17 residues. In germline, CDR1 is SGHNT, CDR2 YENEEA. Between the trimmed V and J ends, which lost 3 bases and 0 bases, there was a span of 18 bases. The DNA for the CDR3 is TGTGCCAGCAGCTTGGTGTTGGACTCTACGACCTCCTACGAGCAGTACTTC. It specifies CASSLVLDSTTSYEQYF.

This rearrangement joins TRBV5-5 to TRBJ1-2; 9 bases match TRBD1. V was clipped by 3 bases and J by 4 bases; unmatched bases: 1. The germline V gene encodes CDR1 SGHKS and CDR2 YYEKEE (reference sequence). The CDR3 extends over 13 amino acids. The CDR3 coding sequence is TGTGCCAGCAGCTCGGACAGGGGCTATGGCTACACCTTC. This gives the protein CASSSDRGYGYTF.

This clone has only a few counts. The CDR3 region is CASSVLGGSAPGELFF. As DNA, the CDR3 is TGTGCCAGCAGCGTACTCGGCGGGAGTGCCCCCGGGGAGCTGTTTTTT. The chain combines TRBV9 with TRBJ2-2, with TRBD2 identical over 7 bases. The germline CDR1 and CDR2 sequences are SGDLS and YYNGEE. The CDR3 spans 16 residues. V lost 1 base to trimming and J lost 6 bases; unmatched junction nucleotides: 9.

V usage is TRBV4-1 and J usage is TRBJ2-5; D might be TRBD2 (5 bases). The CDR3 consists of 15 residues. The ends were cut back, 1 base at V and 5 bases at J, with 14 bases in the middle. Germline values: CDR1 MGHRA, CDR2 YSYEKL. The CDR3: CASSQGGLGGETQYF. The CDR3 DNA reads TGCGCCAGCAGCCAAGGAGGGTTGGGTGGTGAGACCCAGTACTTC.

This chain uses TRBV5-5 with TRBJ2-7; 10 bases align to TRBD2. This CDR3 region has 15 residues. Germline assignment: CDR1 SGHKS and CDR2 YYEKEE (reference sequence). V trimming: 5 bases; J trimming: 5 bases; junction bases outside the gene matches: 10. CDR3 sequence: CASSRTTSGSDEQYF. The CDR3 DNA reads TGTGCCAGCAGTAGAACGACTAGCGGGTCGGACGAGCAGTACTTC.

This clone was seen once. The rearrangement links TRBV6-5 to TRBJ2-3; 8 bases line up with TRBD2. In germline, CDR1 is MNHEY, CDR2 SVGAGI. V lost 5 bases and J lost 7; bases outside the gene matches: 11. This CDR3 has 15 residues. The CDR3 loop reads CASSPRGTRSYTQYF. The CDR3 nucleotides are TGTGCCAGCAGTCCTCGCGGGACTAGGTCTTATACGCAGTATTTT.

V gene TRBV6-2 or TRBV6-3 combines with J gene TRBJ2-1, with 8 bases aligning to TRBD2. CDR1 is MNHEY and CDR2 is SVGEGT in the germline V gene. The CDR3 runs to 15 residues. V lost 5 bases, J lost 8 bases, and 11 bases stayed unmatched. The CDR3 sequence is CASSHGLAGVDEQFF. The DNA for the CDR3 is TGTGCCAGCAGTCATGGACTAGCTGGGGTGGATGAGCAGTTCTTC.

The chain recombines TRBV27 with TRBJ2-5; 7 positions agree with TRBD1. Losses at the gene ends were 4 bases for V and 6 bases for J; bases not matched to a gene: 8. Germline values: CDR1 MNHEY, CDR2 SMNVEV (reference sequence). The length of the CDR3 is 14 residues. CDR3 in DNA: TGTGCCAGCAGTTCGGGACAGTCGACGAAGACCCAGTACTTC. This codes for CASSSGQSTKTQYF.

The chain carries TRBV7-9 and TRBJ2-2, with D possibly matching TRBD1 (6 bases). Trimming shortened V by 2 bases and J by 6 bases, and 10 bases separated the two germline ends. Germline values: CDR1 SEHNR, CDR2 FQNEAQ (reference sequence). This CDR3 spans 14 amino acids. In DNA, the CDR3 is TGTGCCAGCAGCTTACTATCAGGGGCCGGGGAGCTGTTTTTT. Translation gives CASSLLSGAGELFF.

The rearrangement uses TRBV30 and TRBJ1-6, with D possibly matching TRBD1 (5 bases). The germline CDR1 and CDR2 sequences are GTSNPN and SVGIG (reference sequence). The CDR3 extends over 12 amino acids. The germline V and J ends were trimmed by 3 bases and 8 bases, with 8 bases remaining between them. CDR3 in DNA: TGTGCCTGGAGGGCGACAGATTCACCCCTCCACTTT. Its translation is CAWRATDSPLHF.

CDR3 protein: CASSIHRANTGELFF. In nucleotides, the CDR3 is TGTGCCAGTAGTATCCACAGGGCGAACACCGGGGAGCTGTTTTTT. The chain has TRBV19 and TRBJ2-2; D is perhaps TRBD1 (6 bases). V lost 3 bases and J 0 bases, leaving 8 bases between the germline ends. The CDR3 is 15 residues long. Germline values: CDR1 LNHDA, CDR2 SQIVND (reference sequence).

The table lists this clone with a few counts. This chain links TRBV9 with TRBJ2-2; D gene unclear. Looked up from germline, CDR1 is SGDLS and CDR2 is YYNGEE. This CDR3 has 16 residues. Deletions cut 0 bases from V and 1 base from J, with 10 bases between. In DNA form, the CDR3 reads TGTGCCAGCAGCGTAGGCGGCGGAATGAACACCGGGGAGCTGTTTTTT. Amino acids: CASSVGGGMNTGELFF.

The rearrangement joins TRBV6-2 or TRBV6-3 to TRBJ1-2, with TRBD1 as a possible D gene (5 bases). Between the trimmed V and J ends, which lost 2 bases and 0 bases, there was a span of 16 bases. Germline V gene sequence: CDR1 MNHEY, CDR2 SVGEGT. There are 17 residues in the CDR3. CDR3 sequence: CASSYVDSIRANYGYTF. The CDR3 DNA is TGTGCCAGCAGTTACGTCGACAGTATTCGGGCTAACTATGGCTACACCTTC.

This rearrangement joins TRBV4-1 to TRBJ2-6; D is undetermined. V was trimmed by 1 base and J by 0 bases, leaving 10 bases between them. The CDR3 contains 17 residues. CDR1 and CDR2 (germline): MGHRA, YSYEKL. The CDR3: CASSQVYGGSGANVLTF. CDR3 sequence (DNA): TGCGCCAGCAGCCAAGTGTACGGCGGCTCTGGGGCCAACGTCCTGACTTTC.

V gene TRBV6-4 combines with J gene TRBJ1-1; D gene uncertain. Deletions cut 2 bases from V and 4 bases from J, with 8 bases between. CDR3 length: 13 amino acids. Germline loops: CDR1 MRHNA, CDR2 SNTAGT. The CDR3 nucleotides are TGTGCCAGCAGTGACCTACCAGGCACTGAAGCTTTCTTT. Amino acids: CASSDLPGTEAFF.

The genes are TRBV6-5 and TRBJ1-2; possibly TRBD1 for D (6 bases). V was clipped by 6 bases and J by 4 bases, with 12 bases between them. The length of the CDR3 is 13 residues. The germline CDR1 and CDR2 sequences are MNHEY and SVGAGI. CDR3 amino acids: CASSPGGPYGYTF. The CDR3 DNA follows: TGTGCCAGCAGCCCGGGGGGGCCCTATGGCTACACCTTC.

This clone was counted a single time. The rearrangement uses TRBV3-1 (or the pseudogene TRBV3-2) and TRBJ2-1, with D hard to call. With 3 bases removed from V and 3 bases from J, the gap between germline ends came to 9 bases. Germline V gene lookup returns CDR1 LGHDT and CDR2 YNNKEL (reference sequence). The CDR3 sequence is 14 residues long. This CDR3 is CASSHSNLYNEQFF. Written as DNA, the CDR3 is TGTGCCAGCAGCCACTCTAATCTCTACAATGAGCAGTTCTTC.

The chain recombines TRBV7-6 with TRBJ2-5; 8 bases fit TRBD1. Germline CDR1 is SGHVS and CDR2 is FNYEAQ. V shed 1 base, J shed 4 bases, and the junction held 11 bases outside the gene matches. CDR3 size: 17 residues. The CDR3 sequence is CASSLGHSAGGVETQYF. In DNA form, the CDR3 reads TGTGCCAGCAGCTTAGGACACTCTGCAGGGGGCGTAGAGACCCAGTACTTC.

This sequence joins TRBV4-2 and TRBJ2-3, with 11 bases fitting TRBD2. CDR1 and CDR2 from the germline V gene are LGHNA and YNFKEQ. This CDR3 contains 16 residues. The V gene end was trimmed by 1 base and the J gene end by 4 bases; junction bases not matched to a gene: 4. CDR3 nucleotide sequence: TGTGCCAGCAGCCAAGGGGTAGCGGGAGGGCCAGATACGCAGTATTTT. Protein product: CASSQGVAGGPDTQYF.

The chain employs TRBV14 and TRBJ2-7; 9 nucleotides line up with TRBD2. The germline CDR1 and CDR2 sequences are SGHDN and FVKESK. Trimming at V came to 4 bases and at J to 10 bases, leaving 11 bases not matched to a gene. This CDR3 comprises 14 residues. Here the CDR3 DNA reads TGTGCCAGCAGCCCGGCGGGAGGGCCCAGATTACAGTACTTC. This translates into CASSPAGGPRLQYF. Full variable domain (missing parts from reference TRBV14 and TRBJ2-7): EAGVTQFPSHSVIEKGQTVTLRCDPISGHDNLYWYRRVMGKEIKFLLHFVKESKQDESGMPNNRFLAERTGGTYSTLKVQPAELEDSGVYFCASSPAGGPRLQYFGPGTRLTVT.

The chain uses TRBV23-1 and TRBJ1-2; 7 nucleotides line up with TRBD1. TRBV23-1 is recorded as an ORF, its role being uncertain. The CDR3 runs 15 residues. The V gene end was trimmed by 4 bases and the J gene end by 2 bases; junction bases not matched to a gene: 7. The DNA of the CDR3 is TGCGCCAGCAGTCGACTACGGGACAGCAACTATGGCTACACCTTC. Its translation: CASSRLRDSNYGYTF.

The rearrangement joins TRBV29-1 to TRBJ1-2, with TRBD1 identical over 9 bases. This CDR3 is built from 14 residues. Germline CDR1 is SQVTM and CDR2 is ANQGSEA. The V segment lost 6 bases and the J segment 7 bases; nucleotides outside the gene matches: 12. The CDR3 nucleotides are TGCAGCGTCGACTGGACAGGGGAAAAGGTTGGCTACACCTTC. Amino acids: CSVDWTGEKVGYTF.

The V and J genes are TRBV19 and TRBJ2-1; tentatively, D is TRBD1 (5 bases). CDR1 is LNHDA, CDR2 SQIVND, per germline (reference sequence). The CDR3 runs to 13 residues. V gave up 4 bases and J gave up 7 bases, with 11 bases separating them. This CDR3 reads CASSRTGLNEQFF. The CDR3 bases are TGTGCCAGTAGTAGAACAGGATTAAATGAGCAGTTCTTC.

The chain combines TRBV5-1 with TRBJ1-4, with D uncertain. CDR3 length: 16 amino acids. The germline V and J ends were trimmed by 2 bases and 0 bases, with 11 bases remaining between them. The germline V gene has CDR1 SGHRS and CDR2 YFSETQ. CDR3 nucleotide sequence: TGCGCCAGCAGCTTAAATCCGGGGACAACTAATGAAAAACTGTTTTTT. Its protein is CASSLNPGTTNEKLFF.